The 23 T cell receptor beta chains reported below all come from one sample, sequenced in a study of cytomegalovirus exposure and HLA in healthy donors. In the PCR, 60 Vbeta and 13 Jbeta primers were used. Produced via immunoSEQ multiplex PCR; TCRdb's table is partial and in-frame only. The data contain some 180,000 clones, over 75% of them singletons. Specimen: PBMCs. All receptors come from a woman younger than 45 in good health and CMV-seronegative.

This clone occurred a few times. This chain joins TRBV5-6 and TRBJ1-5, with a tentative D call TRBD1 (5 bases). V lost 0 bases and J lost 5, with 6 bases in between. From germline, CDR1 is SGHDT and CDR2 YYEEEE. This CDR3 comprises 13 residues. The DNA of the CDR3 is TGTGCCAGCAGCTTGGGCAGGGATCAGCCCCAGCATTTT. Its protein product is CASSLGRDQPQHF. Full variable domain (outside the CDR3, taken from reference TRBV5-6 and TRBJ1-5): DAGVTQSPTHLIKTRGQQVTLRCSPKSGHDTVSWYQQALGQGPQFIFQYYEEEERQRGNFPDRFSGHQFPNYSSELNVNALLLGDSALYLCASSLGRDQPQHFGDGTRLSIL.

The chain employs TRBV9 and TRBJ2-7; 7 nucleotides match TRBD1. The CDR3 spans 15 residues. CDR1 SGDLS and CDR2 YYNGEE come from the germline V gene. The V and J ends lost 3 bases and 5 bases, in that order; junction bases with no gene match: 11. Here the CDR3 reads CASSAGRQGDNEQYF. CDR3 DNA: TGTGCCAGCAGCGCTGGAAGACAGGGTGATAACGAGCAGTACTTC.

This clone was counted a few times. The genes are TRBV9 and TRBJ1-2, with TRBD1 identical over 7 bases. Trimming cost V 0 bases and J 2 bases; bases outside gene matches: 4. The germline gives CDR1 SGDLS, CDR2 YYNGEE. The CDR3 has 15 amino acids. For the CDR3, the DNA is TGTGCCAGCAGCGTAGAAGGAGGGGGCAACTATGGCTACACCTTC. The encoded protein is CASSVEGGGNYGYTF.

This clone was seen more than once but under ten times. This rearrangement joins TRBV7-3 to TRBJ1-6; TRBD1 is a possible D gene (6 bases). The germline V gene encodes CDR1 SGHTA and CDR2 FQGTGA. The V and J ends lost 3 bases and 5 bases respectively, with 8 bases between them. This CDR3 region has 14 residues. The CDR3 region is CASSLGANNSPLHF. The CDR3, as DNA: TGTGCCAGCAGCTTGGGGGCGAATAATTCACCCCTCCACTTT.

CDR3 nucleotide sequence: TGTGCCAGTAGTATAGGACAGATTCTACTTCAGCCCCAGCATTTT. Its protein product is CASSIGQILLQPQHF. The chain employs TRBV19 and TRBJ1-5, with D perhaps matching TRBD1 (5 bases). CDR3 length: 15 amino acids. V was clipped by 1 base and J by 6 bases, with 13 bases between them. Germline lookup yields CDR1 LNHDA and CDR2 SQIVND (reference sequence).

The CDR3 DNA follows: TGTGCCATCAGTGAGTCGACTTCTAGCGGGGGGGCCCGCGATGAGCAGTTCTTC. Translation gives CAISESTSSGGARDEQFF. This sequence joins TRBV10-3 and TRBJ2-1; 12 positions agree with TRBD2. The CDR3 extends over 18 amino acids. Germline V lookup: CDR1 ENHRY, CDR2 SYGVKD. The V segment lost 0 bases and the J segment 8 bases; nucleotides outside the gene matches: 11.

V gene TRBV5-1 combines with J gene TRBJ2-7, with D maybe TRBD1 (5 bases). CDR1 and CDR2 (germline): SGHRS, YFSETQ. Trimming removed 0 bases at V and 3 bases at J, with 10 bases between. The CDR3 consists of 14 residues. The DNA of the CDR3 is TGCGCCAGCAGCTTGGCTAGGACAAACTACGAGCAGTACTTC. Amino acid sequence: CASSLARTNYEQYF.

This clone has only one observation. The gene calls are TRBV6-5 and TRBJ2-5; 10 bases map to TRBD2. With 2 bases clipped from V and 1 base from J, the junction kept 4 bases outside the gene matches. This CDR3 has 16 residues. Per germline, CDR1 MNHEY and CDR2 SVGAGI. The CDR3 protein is CASSYVASGGQETQYF. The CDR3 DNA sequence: TGTGCCAGCAGTTACGTAGCTAGCGGGGGCCAAGAGACCCAGTACTTC.

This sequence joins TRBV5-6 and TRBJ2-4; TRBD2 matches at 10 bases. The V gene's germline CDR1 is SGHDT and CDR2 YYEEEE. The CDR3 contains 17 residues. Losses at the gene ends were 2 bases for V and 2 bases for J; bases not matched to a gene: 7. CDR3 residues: CASSFESGGVSKNIQYF. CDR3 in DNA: TGTGCCAGCAGCTTTGAGAGCGGGGGGGTATCCAAAAACATTCAGTACTTC.

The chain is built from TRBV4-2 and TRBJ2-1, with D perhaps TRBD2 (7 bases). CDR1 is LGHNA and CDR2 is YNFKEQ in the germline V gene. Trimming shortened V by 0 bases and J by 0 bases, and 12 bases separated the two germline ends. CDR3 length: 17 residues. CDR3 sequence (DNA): TGTGCCAGCAGCCAAGATTTAGGGGGGGCCTCCTACAATGAGCAGTTCTTC. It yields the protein CASSQDLGGASYNEQFF.

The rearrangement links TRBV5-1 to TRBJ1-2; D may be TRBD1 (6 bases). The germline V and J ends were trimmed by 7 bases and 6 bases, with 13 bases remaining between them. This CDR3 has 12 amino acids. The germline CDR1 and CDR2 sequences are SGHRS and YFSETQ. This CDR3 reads CASVRTADGYTF. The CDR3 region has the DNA TGCGCCAGCGTGAGGACAGCGGATGGCTACACCTTC.

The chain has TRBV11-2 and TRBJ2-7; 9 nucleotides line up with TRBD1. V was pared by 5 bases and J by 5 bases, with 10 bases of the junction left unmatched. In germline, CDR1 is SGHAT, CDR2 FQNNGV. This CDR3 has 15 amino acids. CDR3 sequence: CASSISGTGYHEQYF. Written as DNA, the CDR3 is TGTGCCAGCAGCATATCCGGGACAGGGTATCACGAGCAGTACTTC.

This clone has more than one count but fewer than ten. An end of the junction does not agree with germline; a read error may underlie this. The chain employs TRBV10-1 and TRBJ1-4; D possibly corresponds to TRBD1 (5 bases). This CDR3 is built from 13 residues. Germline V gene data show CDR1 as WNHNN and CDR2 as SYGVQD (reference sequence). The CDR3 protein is CASRRTRGRKGVF. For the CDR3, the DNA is TGCGCCAGCCGCCGGACAAGGGGCCGGAAGGGTGTTTTT.

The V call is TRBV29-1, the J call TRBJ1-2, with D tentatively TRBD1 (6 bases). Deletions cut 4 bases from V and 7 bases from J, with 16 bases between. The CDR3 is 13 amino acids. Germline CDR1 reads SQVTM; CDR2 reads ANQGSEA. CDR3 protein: CSVGNRDLGGYTF. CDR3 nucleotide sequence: TGCAGCGTTGGTAACAGGGATCTGGGTGGCTACACCTTC.

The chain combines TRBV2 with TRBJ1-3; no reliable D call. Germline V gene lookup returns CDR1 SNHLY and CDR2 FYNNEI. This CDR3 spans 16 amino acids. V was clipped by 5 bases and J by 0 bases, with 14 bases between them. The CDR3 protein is CASSPPVVLSGNTIYF. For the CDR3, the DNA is TGTGCCAGCAGTCCACCCGTCGTACTCTCTGGAAACACCATATATTTT.

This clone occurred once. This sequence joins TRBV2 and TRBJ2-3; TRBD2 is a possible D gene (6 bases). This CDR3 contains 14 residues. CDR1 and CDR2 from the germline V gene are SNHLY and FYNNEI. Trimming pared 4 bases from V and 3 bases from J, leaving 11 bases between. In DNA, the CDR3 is TGTGCCAGCAGTGGCGGGGTCTATACAGATACGCAGTATTTT. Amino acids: CASSGGVYTDTQYF.

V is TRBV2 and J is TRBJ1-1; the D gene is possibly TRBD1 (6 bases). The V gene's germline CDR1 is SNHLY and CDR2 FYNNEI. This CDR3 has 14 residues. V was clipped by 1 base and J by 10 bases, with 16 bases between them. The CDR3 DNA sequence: TGTGCCAGCAGTGAAGGGGACATCCTGCTGAGAGCTTTCTTT. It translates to CASSEGDILLRAFF.

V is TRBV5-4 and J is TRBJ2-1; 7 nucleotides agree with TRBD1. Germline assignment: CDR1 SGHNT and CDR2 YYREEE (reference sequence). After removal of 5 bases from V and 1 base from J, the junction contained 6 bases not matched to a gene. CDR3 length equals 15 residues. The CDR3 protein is CASSSTGVSYNEQFF. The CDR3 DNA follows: TGTGCCAGCAGTTCCACAGGGGTTTCCTACAATGAGCAGTTCTTC.

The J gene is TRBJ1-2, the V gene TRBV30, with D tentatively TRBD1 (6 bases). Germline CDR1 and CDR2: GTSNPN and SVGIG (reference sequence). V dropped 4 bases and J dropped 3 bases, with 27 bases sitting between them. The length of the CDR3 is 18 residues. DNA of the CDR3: TGTGCCTGGAAGATTCTCCTTTCCGGGACACCCATCCACTATGGCTACACCTTC. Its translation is CAWKILLSGTPIHYGYTF. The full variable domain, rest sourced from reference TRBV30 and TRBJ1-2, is SQTIHQWPATLVQPVGSPLSLECTVEGTSNPNLYWYRQAAGRGLQLLFYSVGIGQISSEVPQNLSASRPQDRQFILSSKKLLLSDSGFYLCAWKILLSGTPIHYGYTFGSGTRLTVV.

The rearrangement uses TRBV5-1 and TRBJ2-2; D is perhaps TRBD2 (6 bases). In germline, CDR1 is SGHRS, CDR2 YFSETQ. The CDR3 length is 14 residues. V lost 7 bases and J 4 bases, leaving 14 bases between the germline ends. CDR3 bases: TGCGCCAGCGCCCCCGGGAGCCCCACCGGGGAGCTGTTTTTT. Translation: CASAPGSPTGELFF.

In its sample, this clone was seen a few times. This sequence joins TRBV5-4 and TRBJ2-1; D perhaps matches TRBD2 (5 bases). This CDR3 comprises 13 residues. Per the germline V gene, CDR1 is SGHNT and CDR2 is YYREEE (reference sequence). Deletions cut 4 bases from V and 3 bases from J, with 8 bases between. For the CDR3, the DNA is TGTGCCAGCAGCCCCCGGGACTACAATGAGCAGTTCTTC. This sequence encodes CASSPRDYNEQFF.

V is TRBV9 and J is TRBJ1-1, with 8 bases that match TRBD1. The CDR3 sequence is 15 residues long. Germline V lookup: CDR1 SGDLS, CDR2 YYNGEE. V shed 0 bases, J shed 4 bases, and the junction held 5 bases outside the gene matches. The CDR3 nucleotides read TGTGCCAGCAGCGTAGCTTCAGGGGGCGTCACTGAAGCTTTCTTT. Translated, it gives CASSVASGGVTEAFF.

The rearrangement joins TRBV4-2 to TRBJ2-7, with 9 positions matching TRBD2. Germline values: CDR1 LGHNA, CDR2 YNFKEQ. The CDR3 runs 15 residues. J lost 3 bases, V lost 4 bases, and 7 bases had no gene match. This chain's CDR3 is CASSLGLAIDYEQYF. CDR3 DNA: TGTGCCAGCAGCCTCGGACTAGCGATTGACTACGAGCAGTACTTC.